This entry lists 13 T cell receptor beta chains sequenced from one sample in a study of cytomegalovirus exposure and HLA in healthy donors. Vbeta (60) and Jbeta (13) primers were used in the PCR. Only in-frame clones appear in the TCRdb table, and some are missing; sequencing was by immunoSEQ multiplex PCR. The sample consists of tens of thousands of clones, approximately 82% of them appearing once. Input material: PBMCs. Receptors were obtained from a man in his forties or fifties in good health and CMV-seronegative.

The J gene is TRBJ1-5, the V gene TRBV29-1, with D possibly matching TRBD1 (6 bases). The germline V gene has CDR1 SQVTM and CDR2 ANQGSEA. The V and J ends lost 4 bases and 6 bases respectively, with 13 bases between them. The CDR3 is 13 residues long. The CDR3 reads CSVATGCRQPQHF. DNA of the CDR3: TGCAGCGTTGCTACAGGGTGCCGTCAGCCCCAGCATTTT.

V is TRBV5-6 and J is TRBJ1-6, with D perhaps TRBD1 (6 bases). Trimming cost V 2 bases and J 10 bases, with 13 bases left between them. Germline CDR1 and CDR2: SGHDT and YYEEEE. The CDR3 consists of 14 residues. The CDR3 is CASSFMAGESPLHF. The CDR3 region has the DNA TGTGCCAGCAGCTTTATGGCAGGGGAATCACCCCTCCACTTT.

The gene calls are TRBV6-4 and TRBJ1-1; D remains ambiguous. The length of the CDR3 is 13 residues. Trimming removed 4 bases at V and 3 bases at J, with 9 bases between. The germline gives CDR1 MRHNA, CDR2 SNTAGT. CDR3 amino acids: CASSVEADTEAFF. In DNA, the CDR3 is TGTGCCAGCAGTGTTGAAGCGGACACTGAAGCTTTCTTT.

This chain uses TRBV5-1 with TRBJ2-1; TRBD2 is a possible D gene (7 bases). The CDR3 contains 12 residues. V dropped 6 bases and J dropped 12 bases, with 16 bases sitting between them. CDR1 and CDR2 (germline): SGHRS, YFSETQ. CDR3 sequence reads: CASTTNGGPQFF. CDR3 coding DNA: TGCGCCAGCACCACCAACGGGGGGCCGCAGTTCTTC. The whole variable domain, filled in from reference TRBV5-1 and TRBJ2-1, reads KAGVTQTPRYLIKTRGQQVTLSCSPISGHRSVSWYQQTPGQGLQFLFEYFSETQRNKGNFPGRFSGRQFSNSRSEMNVSTLELGDSALYLCASTTNGGPQFFGPGTRLTVL.

The chain couples TRBV19 to TRBJ2-7; no reliable D call. Germline V CDR1 and CDR2: LNHDA, SQIVND (reference sequence). This CDR3 comprises 12 residues. Trimming pared 1 base from V and 3 bases from J, leaving 4 bases between. The chain's CDR3 is CASSIGSYEQYF. For the CDR3, the DNA is TGTGCCAGTAGTATAGGCAGCTACGAGCAGTACTTC.

The J gene is TRBJ1-2, the V gene TRBV30; 8 bases match TRBD1. This CDR3 is built from 12 residues. J gave up 2 bases and V 8 bases, and 4 bases lay outside the gene matches. Germline V gene data show CDR1 as GTSNPN and CDR2 as SVGIG (reference sequence). The CDR3 DNA reads as TGTGCCCGGGGACAGGCCAACTATGGCTACACCTTC. The encoded protein is CARGQANYGYTF. Supplemented by reference TRBV30 and TRBJ1-2, the full variable domain reads SQTIHQWPATLVQPVGSPLSLECTVEGTSNPNLYWYRQAAGRGLQLLFYSVGIGQISSEVPQNLSASRPQDRQFILSSKKLLLSDSGFYLCARGQANYGYTFGSGTRLTVV.

The rearrangement joins TRBV10-1 to TRBJ2-3; D is unresolved. V lost 4 bases, J lost 2 bases, and 7 bases lay in between. This CDR3 has 13 residues. CDR1 and CDR2 (germline): WNHNN, SYGVQD (reference sequence). The CDR3 is CASSGLVTDTQYF. DNA for the CDR3: TGCGCCAGCAGTGGCCTAGTCACAGATACGCAGTATTTT.

V usage is TRBV4-1 and J usage is TRBJ2-7; D remains unclear. V was pared by 4 bases and J by 6 bases, with 19 bases between. This CDR3 spans 15 amino acids. CDR1 is MGHRA and CDR2 is YSYEKL in the germline V gene. CDR3 DNA sequence: TGCGCCAGCAGCCTCCAGTGGCCCCCACCCCCCGAGCAGTACTTC. The encoded protein is CASSLQWPPPPEQYF.

This clone was picked up a small number of times. The chain uses TRBV15 and TRBJ1-5; perhaps TRBD1 as D (6 bases). V was trimmed by 5 bases and J by 4 bases, leaving 12 bases between them. There are 14 residues in the CDR3. Per the germline V gene, CDR1 is LNHNV and CDR2 is YYDKDF (reference sequence). For the CDR3, the DNA is TGTGCCACCAGCGTCAGGGGAGTGAATCAGCCCCAGCATTTT. It is translated as CATSVRGVNQPQHF.

The chain employs TRBV28 and TRBJ2-3, with 11 bases fitting TRBD2. Germline values: CDR1 MDHEN, CDR2 SYDVKM. The V gene end was trimmed by 8 bases and the J gene end by 5 bases; junction bases not matched to a gene: 12. The CDR3 extends over 16 amino acids. DNA for the CDR3: TGTGCCAGCGCCCCAGTAGCGGGGGGGCTTGTAGATACGCAGTATTTT. Translated, it gives CASAPVAGGLVDTQYF.

This clone was detected only once. The rearrangement joins TRBV30 to TRBJ2-7, with D possibly matching TRBD2 (6 bases). Trimming stripped 7 bases from V and 4 bases from J, with 17 bases between. Germline V lookup: CDR1 GTSNPN, CDR2 SVGIG (reference sequence). This CDR3 is 13 amino acids long. The CDR3 here is CAYGPGVAYEQYF. As DNA, the CDR3 is TGTGCCTATGGCCCGGGGGTTGCGTACGAGCAGTACTTC.

The rearrangement uses TRBV10-2 and TRBJ1-2; D uncertain. Germline CDR1 is WSHSY and CDR2 is SAAADI. There are 12 residues in the CDR3. V dropped 2 bases and J dropped 4 bases, with 5 bases sitting between them. CDR3 bases: TGCGCCAGCAGTGAGGAGGGCTATGGCTACACCTTC. Translating gives CASSEEGYGYTF.

This chain links TRBV5-1 with TRBJ2-7; 9 bases match TRBD1. The V gene's germline CDR1 is SGHRS and CDR2 YFSETQ. J was trimmed by 1 base and V by 0 bases; bases with no gene match: 5. This CDR3 has 16 residues. CDR3 coding DNA: TGCGCCAGCAGCTTGGGGCCGGGACAGGGATCCTACGAGCAGTACTTC. Amino acid sequence: CASSLGPGQGSYEQYF.